This passage covers 3 T cell receptor beta chains from one sample sequenced in a study of CD8+CD57+ T cells in acquired aplastic anemia. The use of genomic DNA as template underpinned the TCR beta VDJ and CDR3 profiling. TCRdb re-analysed the reads in MiXCR, keeping a single row per CDR3 protein. The sample has 150,000 to 200,000 distinct CDR3 sequences, 64% seen once; the top ten hold 40% to 55%. Input material: sorted CD4+, CD8+, or CD8+CD57+ T cells (not recorded which) from PBMCs. The receptor set was obtained from a human donor with severe aplastic anemia or a healthy control (not recorded which).

This clonotype was detected many times. The chain employs TRBV5-1 and TRBJ2-7; D is uncertain. The germline V gene has CDR1 SGHRS and CDR2 YFSETQ. The V and J ends lost 0 bases and 3 bases respectively, with 10 bases between them. This CDR3 is 14 amino acids long. The CDR3 reads CASSLDGVGYEQYF. The DNA for the CDR3 is TGCGCCAGCAGCTTGGATGGGGTTGGCTACGAGCAGTACTTC.

The rearrangement joins TRBV15 to TRBJ2-5; no clear D. CDR3 length: 13 amino acids. Germline loops: CDR1 LNHNV, CDR2 YYDKDF (reference sequence). V dropped 2 bases and J dropped 5 bases, with 9 bases sitting between them. CDR3 sequence: CATSRQRLETQYF. CDR3 nucleotides: TGTGCCACCAGCAGACAACGCCTGGAGACCCAGTACTTC.

About this clonotype itself: This may come from a read error, since a much larger clone is one base off. This chain links TRBV6-5 with TRBJ2-7, with D perhaps matching TRBD1 (6 bases). Germline lookup yields CDR1 MNHEY and CDR2 SVGAGI. This CDR3 has 15 amino acids. Here the CDR3 reads CASSSGTLSSYKQYF. DNA for the CDR3: TGTGCCAGCAGTTCCGGGACACTTAGCTCCTACAAGCAGTACTTC.